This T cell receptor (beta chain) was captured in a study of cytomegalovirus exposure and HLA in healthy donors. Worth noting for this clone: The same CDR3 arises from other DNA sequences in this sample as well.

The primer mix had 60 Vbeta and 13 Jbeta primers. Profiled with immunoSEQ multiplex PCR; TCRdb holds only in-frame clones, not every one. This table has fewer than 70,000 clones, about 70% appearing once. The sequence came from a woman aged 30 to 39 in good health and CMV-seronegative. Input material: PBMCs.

As DNA, the CDR3 is TGTGCCAGCAGCTCCGGACAGGGACACACTGAAGCTTTCTTT. Its translation is CASSSGQGHTEAFF. This rearrangement joins TRBV7-2 to TRBJ1-1, with 8 bases that match TRBD1. The junction had 4 bases not matched to a gene; V was cut back by 4 bases and J by 3 bases. The CDR3 is made up of 14 amino acids. Germline lookup yields CDR1 SGHTA and CDR2 FQGNSA. Based on the CDR3 plus reference TRBV7-2 and TRBJ1-1, the full variable domain is GAGVSQSPSNKVTEKGKDVELRCDPISGHTALYWYRQSLGQGLEFLIYFQGNSAPDKSGLPSDRFSAERTGGSVSTLTIQRTQQEDSAVYLCASSSGQGHTEAFFGQGTRLTVV.